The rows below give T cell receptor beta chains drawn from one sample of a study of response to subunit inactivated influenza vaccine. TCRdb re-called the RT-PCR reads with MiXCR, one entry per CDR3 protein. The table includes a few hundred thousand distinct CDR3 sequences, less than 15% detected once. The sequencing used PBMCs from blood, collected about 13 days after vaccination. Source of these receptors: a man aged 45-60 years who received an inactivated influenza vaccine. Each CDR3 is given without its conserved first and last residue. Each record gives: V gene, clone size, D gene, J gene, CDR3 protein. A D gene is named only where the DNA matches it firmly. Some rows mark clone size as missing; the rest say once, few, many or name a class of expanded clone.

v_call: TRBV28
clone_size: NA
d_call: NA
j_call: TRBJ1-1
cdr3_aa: ASTNRVNTEAF

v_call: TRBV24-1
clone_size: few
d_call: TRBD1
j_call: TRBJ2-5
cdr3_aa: ATSDLPGQGAETQY

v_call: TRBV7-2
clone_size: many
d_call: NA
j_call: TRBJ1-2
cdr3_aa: ASSVDTDYGYT

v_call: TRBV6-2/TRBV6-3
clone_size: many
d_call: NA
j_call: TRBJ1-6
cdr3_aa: ASSYSGGTSPLH

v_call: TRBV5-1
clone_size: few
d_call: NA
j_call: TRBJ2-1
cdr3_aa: ASSPGYWDEQF

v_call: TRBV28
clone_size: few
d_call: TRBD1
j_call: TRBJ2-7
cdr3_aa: ASNPQGASSTYEQY

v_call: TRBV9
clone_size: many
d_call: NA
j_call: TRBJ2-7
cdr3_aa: ASSATLQGYEQY

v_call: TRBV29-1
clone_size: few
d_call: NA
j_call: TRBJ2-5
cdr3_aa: SVVGGLETQY

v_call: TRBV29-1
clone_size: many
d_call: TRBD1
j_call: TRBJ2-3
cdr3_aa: SVDRTGATDTQY

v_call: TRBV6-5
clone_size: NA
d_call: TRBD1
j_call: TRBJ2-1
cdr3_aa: ASSYSKYRGMRSYNEQF

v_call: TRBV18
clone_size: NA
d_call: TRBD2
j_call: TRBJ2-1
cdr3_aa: ASSPKAGPLAGNEQF

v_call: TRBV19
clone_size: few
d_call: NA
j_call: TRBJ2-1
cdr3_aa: ARGECPGKLHHNEQF

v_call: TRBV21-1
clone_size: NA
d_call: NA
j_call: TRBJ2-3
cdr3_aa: ASSKDLTTADTQY

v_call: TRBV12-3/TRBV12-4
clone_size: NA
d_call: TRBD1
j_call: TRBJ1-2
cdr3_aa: ASSPGGLNYGYT

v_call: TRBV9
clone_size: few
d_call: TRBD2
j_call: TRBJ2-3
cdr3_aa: ASSVLAGPRTDTQY

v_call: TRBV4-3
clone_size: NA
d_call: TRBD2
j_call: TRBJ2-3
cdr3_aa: ASSQAPLASFTDTQY

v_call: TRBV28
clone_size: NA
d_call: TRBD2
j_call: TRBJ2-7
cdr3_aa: ASSPTLAGHSYEQY

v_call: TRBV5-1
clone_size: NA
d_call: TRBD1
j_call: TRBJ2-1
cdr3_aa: ASSARTGGSREQF

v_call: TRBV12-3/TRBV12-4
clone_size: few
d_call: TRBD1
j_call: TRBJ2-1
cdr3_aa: ASSTDRGTPNEQF

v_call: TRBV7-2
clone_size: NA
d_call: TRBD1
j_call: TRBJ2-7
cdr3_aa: ASKATGGSYEQY

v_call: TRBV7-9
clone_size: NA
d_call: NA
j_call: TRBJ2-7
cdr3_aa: ASSTILLQRNEQY

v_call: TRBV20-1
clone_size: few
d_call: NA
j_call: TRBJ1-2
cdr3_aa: SAKDNYGYT

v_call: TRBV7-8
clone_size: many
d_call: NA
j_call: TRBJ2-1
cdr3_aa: ASSPHRESVEQF

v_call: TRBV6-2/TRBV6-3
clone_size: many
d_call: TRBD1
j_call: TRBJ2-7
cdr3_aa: ASNDRDRGLYEQY

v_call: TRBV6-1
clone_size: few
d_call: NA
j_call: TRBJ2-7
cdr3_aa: ASSPVLSRNEQY

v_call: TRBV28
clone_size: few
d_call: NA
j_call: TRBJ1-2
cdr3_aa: ASSLVSPYGYT